This T cell receptor beta chain was recovered during a study of blood T cells in healthy people across ages (dated by TCRdb to about 2015). Regarding the research as a whole: In model experiments, roughly one uniquely barcoded TCR beta cDNA molecule per two T cells was captured by template switching. Age-related changes in TCR beta repertoire diversity were measured in the study by deep sequencing normalized with unique cDNA molecular identifiers. Donors were grouped into four age groups: young (average roughly 17 years), middle-aged (39), aged (roughly 67) and long-lived (approximately 75). Two additional independent replicas of 1 million unique cDNA reads from the same blood draw were analyzed for two donors (one aged 18 to 30 and one aged 80 or older).

Receptor libraries were prepared by 5' RACE. The reads were generated on an Illumina HiSeq 2500. A second 7 to 11 cycle PCR used a sample-barcoded 5' primer and a J-beta primer mix. A unique molecular identifier was introduced onto each TCR beta cDNA molecule by a template-switch 5' adaptor carrying 12 random nucleotides. Each sample yielded at least 3 million CDR3-containing paired-end reads. First-strand cDNA was synthesized from all RNA with the Mint cDNA synthesis kit, primed by a TRBC-specific oligonucleotide. After uracil-DNA glycosylase treatment, a first 18-cycle PCR used universal primers M1SS and BC2_uni_R on all cDNA. Regarding the original processing steps: Each sample was normalized by randomly selecting 1 million high-quality reads, each carrying a distinct molecular identifier. Instead of being binned into consensus sequences, reads with shared molecular identifiers were discarded. CDR3 identification, clonotype clustering and error correction used MiTCR with a Q25 quality threshold and the strictest error-elimination algorithm. A nonparametric unseen species model using Euler transformation provided a lower-bound estimate of total TCR beta diversity. TCRdb took the public reads, trimmed them with fastp at Q25, ran MiXCR for clone calling and kept in-frame beta chains. For every CDR3 protein sequence, its rows merge into one entry that carries the most common genes and DNA. The V and J calls come from TCRdb's annotation, not from the publication. This sample is represented by some 800,000 distinct CDR3 sequences; around 25% of them were singletons. The ten biggest clones cover more than 3% of the sample.

The donors were a few dozen Caucasian individuals from Russia, aged roughly 6 to 90 years, who were systemically healthy. Approximately 9.3 milliliters of peripheral blood were drawn from each donor into EDTA-treated Vacutainer tubes. Ficoll-Paque density-gradient centrifugation was used to isolate PBMCs, with at least 6.5 million per sample. Trizol reagent was used to extract total RNA from PBMCs, with at least 6 micrograms per sample. The percentages of naive CD45RAhigh/CD27high T cells were determined by flow cytometry on a PBMC aliquot from every donor. Note on this clonotype: Its antigen specificity is not known. No base quality information exists; no much larger clone differs at one position.

Overall study outcomes, separate from this receptor: Estimates of total diversity based on one million sequenced T cells were considered lower bounds and underestimates. Donor CMV infection status was unknown, potentially confounding age-related changes in expanded clonotypes. Compared with the aged group, more naive CD4+ T cells, fewer expanded clones and increased TCR diversity were shown by the long-lived group, suggesting age selection. Bulk unsorted PBMC profiling prevented conclusive comparison of naive and antigen-experienced compartments. There was a strong correlation between observed TCR beta diversity and the percentage of naive T cells measured by flow cytometry. Observed TCR beta diversity per million T cells fell roughly linearly with age, and a significant reduction was already apparent by age roughly 40.

The sample also formed part of further work on T cells of mothers and their children. Per the second study: Nine systemically healthy Caucasian individuals, comprising three mothers and their six children, were included as donors. cDNA synthesis consumed the entire amount of extracted RNA, loaded at about 1.5 ug RNA in each 15 ul reaction. In the second PCR, the M1S primer introduced both the sample barcodes and 2-4 random nucleotides. Over 9 million TCR beta CDR3 reads came from each mother, compared with roughly 2.8 million reads from each child. Thymic selection shapes the output of TCR recombination in a similar way in related and unrelated pairs, and inherited differences have a minor effect. Normalized repertoire overlap in related mother-child pairs was always slightly higher than in unrelated mother-child pairs, but the difference was never significant. No persistent microchimeric T cell clones were detected, at a sensitivity of roughly 96 clones per million clonotypes. To look for features that set related mother-child pairs apart from unrelated individuals, the researchers ran deep NGS to compare the TCR beta repertoires of mothers and children. On average, the children were around 11 +/- 4 years old, while the mothers were around 42 +/- 4 years old. After adapters were ligated using NEBNext reagents, the libraries underwent 100+100 nt paired-end sequencing on an Illumina HiSeq 2000. To avoid cross-contamination, the mother libraries and the child libraries were prepared a month apart and sequenced in separate runs. For each donor, somewhere between 500,000 and 2,000,000 distinct TCR beta clonotypes were identified. Naive TCR beta clonotypes were estimated from low-frequency clonotypes matched to each donor's FACS-determined naive share, without sorting.

The TCR comes from a boy between 10 and 17 years old in good health. What was sequenced was blood.

The CDR3 region reads CASSQGAGEGSPLHF. The nucleotide sequence reads as follows: TGCGCCAGCAGCCAAGGGGCTGGGGAAGGATCACCCCTCCACTTT. This chain is built from TRBV4-3 and TRBJ1-6, with the D gene not clear enough to name. Deletion took 1 base off V and 10 bases off J, with a span of 14 bases between the germline ends. From its cysteine to its phenylalanine, the CDR3 spans 15 amino acids. Just the 45-base CDR3 DNA is kept, in frame starting at base 1. Per the germline V gene, LGHNA is the CDR1 and YSLEER is the CDR2.